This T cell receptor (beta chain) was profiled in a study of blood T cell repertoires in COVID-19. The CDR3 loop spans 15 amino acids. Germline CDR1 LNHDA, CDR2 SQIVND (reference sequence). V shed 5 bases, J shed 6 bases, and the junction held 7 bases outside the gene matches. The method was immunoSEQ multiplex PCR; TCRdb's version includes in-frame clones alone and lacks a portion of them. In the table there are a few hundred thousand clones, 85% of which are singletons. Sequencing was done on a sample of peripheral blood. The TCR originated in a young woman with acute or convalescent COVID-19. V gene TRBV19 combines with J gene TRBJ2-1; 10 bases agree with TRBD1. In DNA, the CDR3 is TGTGCCAGTAGTCCCGGGACAGGGGAGGTCAATGAGCAGTTCTTC. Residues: CASSPGTGEVNEQFF. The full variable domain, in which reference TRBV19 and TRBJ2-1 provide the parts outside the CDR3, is DGGITQSPKYLFRKEGQNVTLSCEQNLNHDAMYWYRQDPGQGLRLIYYSQIVNDFQKGDIAEGYSVSREKKESFPLTVTSAQKNPTAFYLCASSPGTGEVNEQFFGPGTRLTVL.